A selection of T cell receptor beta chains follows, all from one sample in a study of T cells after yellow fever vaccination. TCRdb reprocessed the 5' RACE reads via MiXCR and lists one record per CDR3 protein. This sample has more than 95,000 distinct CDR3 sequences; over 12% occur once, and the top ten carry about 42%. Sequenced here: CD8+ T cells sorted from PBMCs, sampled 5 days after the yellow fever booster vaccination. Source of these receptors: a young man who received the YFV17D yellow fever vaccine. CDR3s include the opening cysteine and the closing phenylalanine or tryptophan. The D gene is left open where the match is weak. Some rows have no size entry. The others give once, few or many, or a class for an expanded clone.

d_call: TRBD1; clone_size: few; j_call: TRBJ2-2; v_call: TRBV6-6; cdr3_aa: CASTTRDRGAGELFF; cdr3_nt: TGTGCCAGCACCACCCGGGACAGGGGAGCCGGGGAGCTGTTTTTT
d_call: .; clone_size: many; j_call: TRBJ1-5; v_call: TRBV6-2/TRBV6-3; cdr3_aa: CASSSRPGPQHF; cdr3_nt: TGTGCCAGCAGTTCCCGGCCCGGGCCCCAGCATTTT
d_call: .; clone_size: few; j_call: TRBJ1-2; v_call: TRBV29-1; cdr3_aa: CSVDDLDTF; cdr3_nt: TGCAGCGTTGACGACTTAGACACCTTC
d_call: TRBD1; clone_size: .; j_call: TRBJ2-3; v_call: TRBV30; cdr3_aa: CAWNSPGQGNTQYF; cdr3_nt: TGTGCCTGGAACTCCCCGGGACAGGGAAATACGCAGTATTTT
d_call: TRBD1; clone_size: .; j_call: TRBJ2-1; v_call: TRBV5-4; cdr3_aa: CASSPRDRGLDEQFF; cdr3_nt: TGTGCCAGCAGCCCTCGGGACAGGGGGCTGGATGAGCAGTTCTTC
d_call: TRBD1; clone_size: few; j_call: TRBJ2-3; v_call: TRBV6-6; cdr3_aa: CASGGQGPDTQYF; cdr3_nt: TGTGCCAGCGGGGGACAGGGGCCAGATACGCAGTATTTT
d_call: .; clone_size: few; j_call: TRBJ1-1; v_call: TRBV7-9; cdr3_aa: CASSLELGLKTEAFF; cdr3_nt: TGTGCCAGCAGCTTAGAACTGGGTCTGAAAACTGAAGCTTTCTTT
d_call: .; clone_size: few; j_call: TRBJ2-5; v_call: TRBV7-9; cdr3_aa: CASSWLLQGNQETQYF; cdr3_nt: TGTGCCAGCAGCTGGCTTCTACAGGGTAACCAAGAGACCCAGTACTTC
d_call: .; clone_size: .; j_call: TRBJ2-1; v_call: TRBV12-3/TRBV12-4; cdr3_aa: CASRQQGWNEQFF; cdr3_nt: TGTGCCAGCAGACAGCAGGGGTGGAATGAGCAGTTCTTC
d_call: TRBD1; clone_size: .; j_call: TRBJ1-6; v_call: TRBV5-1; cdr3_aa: CASSLAGTGGSPLHF; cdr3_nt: TGCGCCAGCAGCTTGGCCGGGACAGGGGGTTCACCCCTCCACTTT
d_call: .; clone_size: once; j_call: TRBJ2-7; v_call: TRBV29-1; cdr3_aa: CSVEDRAETYEQYF; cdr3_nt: TGCAGCGTTGAAGATAGAGCCGAGACCTACGAGCAGTACTTC
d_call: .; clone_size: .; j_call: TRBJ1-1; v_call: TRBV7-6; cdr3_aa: CASSLEPAAGTEAFF; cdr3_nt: TGTGCCAGCAGCTTAGAGCCAGCAGCGGGCACTGAAGCTTTCTTT
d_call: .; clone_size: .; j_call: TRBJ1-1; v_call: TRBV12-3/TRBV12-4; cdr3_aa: CASSLVGAEAFF; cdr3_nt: TGTGCCAGCAGTTTGGTAGGGGCTGAAGCTTTCTTT
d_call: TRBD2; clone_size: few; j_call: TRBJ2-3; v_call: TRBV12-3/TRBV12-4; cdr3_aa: CASTRLAGDATDTQYF; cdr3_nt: TGTGCCAGCACCCGACTAGCGGGGGATGCCACAGATACGCAGTATTTT
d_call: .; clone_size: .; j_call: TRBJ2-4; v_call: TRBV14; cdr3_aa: CASSQDAGPKNIQYF; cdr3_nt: TGTGCCAGCAGCCAAGATGCGGGACCCAAAAACATTCAGTACTTC
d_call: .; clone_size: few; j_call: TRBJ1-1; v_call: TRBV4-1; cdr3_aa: CASSPGITEAFF; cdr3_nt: TGCGCCAGCAGCCCGGGGATCACTGAAGCTTTCTTT
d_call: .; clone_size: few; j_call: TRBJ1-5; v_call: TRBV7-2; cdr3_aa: CASSLHSYSNQPQHF; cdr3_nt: TGTGCCAGCAGCTTACACTCCTATAGCAATCAGCCCCAGCATTTT
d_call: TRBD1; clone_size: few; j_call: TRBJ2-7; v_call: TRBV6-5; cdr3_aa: CASSQGLGDRSYEQYF; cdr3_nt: TGTGCCAGCAGCCAGGGGTTGGGGGACAGGTCCTACGAGCAGTACTTC
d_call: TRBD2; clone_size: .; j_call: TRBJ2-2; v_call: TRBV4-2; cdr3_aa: CASSQEASGGTGELFF; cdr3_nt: TGTGCCAGCAGCCAAGAGGCTAGCGGGGGCACCGGGGAGCTGTTTTTT
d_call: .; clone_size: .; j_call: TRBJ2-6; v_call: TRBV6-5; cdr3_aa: CASSYGGAGANVLTF; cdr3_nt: TGTGCCAGCAGTTACGGAGGGGCCGGGGCCAACGTCCTGACTTTC
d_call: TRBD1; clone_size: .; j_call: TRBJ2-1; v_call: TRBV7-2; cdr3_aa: CASSLRVAGTGMYNEQFF; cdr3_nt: TGTGCCAGCAGCTTACGGGTAGCCGGGACAGGGATGTACAATGAGCAGTTCTTC
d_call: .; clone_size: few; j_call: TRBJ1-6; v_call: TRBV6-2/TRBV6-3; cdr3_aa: CASAIKLEGNSPLHF; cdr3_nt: TGTGCCAGCGCAATAAAGTTGGAAGGAAATTCACCCCTCCACTTT
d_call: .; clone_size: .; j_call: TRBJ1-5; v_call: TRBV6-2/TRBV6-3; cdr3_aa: CASSFPGTHQPQHF; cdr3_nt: TGTGCCAGCAGTTTCCCCGGGACCCATCAGCCCCAGCATTTT
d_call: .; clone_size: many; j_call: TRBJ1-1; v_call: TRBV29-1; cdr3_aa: CSVGSGGEAFF; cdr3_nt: TGCAGCGTTGGCAGTGGTGGTGAAGCTTTCTTT
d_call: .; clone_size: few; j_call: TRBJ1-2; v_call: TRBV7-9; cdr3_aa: CASSRGETAYGYTF; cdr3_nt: TGTGCCAGCAGCCGAGGCGAGACAGCATATGGCTACACCTTC
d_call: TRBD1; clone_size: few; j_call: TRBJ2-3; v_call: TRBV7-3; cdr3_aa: CASSNGTGYGTDTQYF; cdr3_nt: TGTGCCAGCAGCAACGGGACAGGGTACGGCACAGATACGCAGTATTTT
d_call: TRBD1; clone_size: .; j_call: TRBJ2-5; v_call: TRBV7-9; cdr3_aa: CASRNLGQGIETQYF; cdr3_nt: TGTGCCAGCAGAAACCTGGGACAGGGTATCGAGACCCAGTACTTC